This record covers a single T cell receptor (beta chain). Its antigen is undetermined. The data were obtained in a study of Tregs in tolerant kidney transplant recipients. Findings and caveats of the study: Tregs expanded with activated donor B cells seemed most donor-specific. This study did not directly address biological reproducibility. Changing PCR primers prevented nucleotide comparison between some patients' samples.

Unstimulated regulatory T cells (CD4+CD25+CD127-), CD4+CD25- non-regulatory cells, CD4 and CD8 cells were FACS-sorted from thawed PBMCs. Sequencing used immunoSEQ multiplex PCR; TCRdb keeps in-frame clones, though not all of them. Of 100,000 to 130,000 clones listed, around 91% are singletons. J gave up 2 bases and V 5 bases, and 10 bases lay outside the gene matches. Germline V gene data show CDR1 as SGHRS and CDR2 as YFSETQ. This CDR3 region has 15 residues. The sample here was CD4+ T cells from blood, taken before the transplant. This receptor was obtained from a human donor who received a combined kidney and bone marrow transplant. The chain has TRBV5-1 and TRBJ2-7; 7 bases line up with TRBD1. CDR3 region: CASRADPQGAYEQYF. CDR3 bases: TGCGCCAGCAGGGCGGACCCTCAGGGGGCCTACGAGCAGTACTTC.